These 27 T cell receptor beta chains were all obtained from the same sample, sequenced in a study of long-term antiretroviral therapy in people with HIV. The assay, immunoSEQ v3.0, was run at survey level. Produced via immunoSEQ multiplex PCR; TCRdb's table is partial and in-frame only. Found here are about 16,000 clones, around four fifths of them singletons; the top ten hold 20% to 25%. The sample here was unsorted PBMCs, taken 2.1 years after starting antiretroviral therapy. These receptor sequences come from a man aged 40-50 years with HIV.

This chain connects TRBV5-1 to TRBJ2-1; unclear D gene. This CDR3 has 14 amino acids. Germline assignment: CDR1 SGHRS and CDR2 YFSETQ. V was pared by 1 base and J by 4 bases, with 9 bases between. Written as DNA, the CDR3 is TGCGCCAGCAGCTTGAATCAGATATACAATGAGCAGTTCTTC. This sequence encodes CASSLNQIYNEQFF.

This clone was observed a handful of times. The rearrangement links TRBV27 to TRBJ2-7; 9 bases agree with TRBD1. The CDR3 is 14 amino acids. Germline V gene lookup returns CDR1 MNHEY and CDR2 SMNVEV (reference sequence). Trimming took 3 bases from V and 6 from J; bases not matched to a gene: 6. DNA of the CDR3: TGTGCCAGCAGTTTCGGGGACAGGGTCCTCGAGCAGTACTTC. Amino acids: CASSFGDRVLEQYF.

The chain combines TRBV5-1 with TRBJ1-1, with TRBD1 identical over 11 bases. CDR1 is SGHRS, CDR2 YFSETQ, per germline. The CDR3 runs 17 residues. Unmatched junction bases numbered 8, after V lost 4 bases and J lost 0 bases. The CDR3: CASSLGTGGGVNTEAFF. The CDR3 nucleotides are TGCGCCAGCAGCCTAGGGACAGGGGGAGGAGTGAACACTGAAGCTTTCTTT. Looking up the rest from reference TRBV5-1 and TRBJ1-1 gives the full variable domain: KAGVTQTPRYLIKTRGQQVTLSCSPISGHRSVSWYQQTPGQGLQFLFEYFSETQRNKGNFPGRFSGRQFSNSRSEMNVSTLELGDSALYLCASSLGTGGGVNTEAFFGQGTRLTVV.

The gene calls are TRBV5-1 and TRBJ2-7; 7 bases align to TRBD2. The CDR3 sequence is 13 residues long. From germline, CDR1 is SGHRS and CDR2 YFSETQ. V shed 4 bases and J 0 bases; nucleotides not matched to a gene: 1. CDR3 nucleotide sequence: TGCGCCAGCAGCGGCGGGAGCTCCTACGAGCAGTACTTC. This encodes CASSGGSSYEQYF.

This clone was recorded a few times. The chain is built from TRBV5-5 and TRBJ1-2; no clear D. CDR3 length: 12 residues. Germline V gene lookup returns CDR1 SGHKS and CDR2 YYEKEE (reference sequence). Between the trimmed V and J ends, which lost 0 bases and 9 bases, there was a span of 9 bases. CDR3 protein: CASSLGGWSYTF. Here the CDR3 DNA reads TGTGCCAGCAGCTTGGGCGGCTGGAGCTACACCTTC.

The chain links TRBV7-9 to TRBJ1-1; D may be TRBD1 (6 bases). V gave up 10 bases and J gave up 0 bases, with 12 bases separating them. The germline CDR1 and CDR2 sequences are SEHNR and FQNEAQ (reference sequence). There are 13 residues in the CDR3. CDR3 DNA sequence: TGTGCCATAAGGGGGGTCATGAACACTGAAGCTTTCTTT. It is translated as CAIRGVMNTEAFF.

The chain couples TRBV4-1 to TRBJ1-6, with 7 bases fitting TRBD1. The CDR3 length is 15 residues. The germline V gene encodes CDR1 MGHRA and CDR2 YSYEKL. V shed 1 base, J shed 6 bases, and the junction held 3 bases outside the gene matches. CDR3 sequence: CASSQGQGPNSPLHF. The CDR3 nucleotides are TGCGCCAGCAGCCAAGGACAGGGCCCTAATTCACCCCTCCACTTT.

This clone was observed a single time. The chain joins TRBV9 to TRBJ1-1; D is unresolved. Trimming took off 4 bases at V and 3 bases at J, with 16 bases between the two ends. Per germline, CDR1 SGDLS and CDR2 YYNGEE. This CDR3 has 15 amino acids. Here the CDR3 reads CASSPGSFVDTEAFF. CDR3 nucleotides: TGTGCCAGCAGCCCCGGTTCCTTTGTCGACACTGAAGCTTTCTTT.

The chain employs TRBV27 and TRBJ1-1; possibly TRBD1 for D (5 bases). The germline V gene encodes CDR1 MNHEY and CDR2 SMNVEV (reference sequence). CDR3 size: 14 residues. Trimming pared 2 bases from V and 0 bases from J, leaving 7 bases between. The CDR3 sequence is CASSLQGMNTEAFF. DNA for the CDR3: TGTGCCAGCAGTTTACAGGGCATGAACACTGAAGCTTTCTTT.

This clone appeared a single time. The J gene is TRBJ2-7, the V gene TRBV30; a weak D match, TRBD1 (6 bases). Trimming shortened V by 0 bases and J by 3 bases, and 6 bases separated the two germline ends. The CDR3 totals 12 residues. CDR1 and CDR2 (germline): GTSNPN, SVGIG (reference sequence). The CDR3 DNA reads as TGTGCCTGGAGTGTACAGGGCTACGAGCAGTACTTC. It yields the protein CAWSVQGYEQYF. Full variable domain (remainder filled in from reference TRBV30 and TRBJ2-7): SQTIHQWPATLVQPVGSPLSLECTVEGTSNPNLYWYRQAAGRGLQLLFYSVGIGQISSEVPQNLSASRPQDRQFILSSKKLLLSDSGFYLCAWSVQGYEQYFGPGTRLTVT.

This clone has just a few counts. The chain links TRBV2 to TRBJ1-2, with a tentative D call TRBD1 (5 bases). Between the trimmed V and J ends, which lost 0 bases and 7 bases, there was a span of 12 bases. This CDR3 is built from 14 residues. Germline values: CDR1 SNHLY, CDR2 FYNNEI. The CDR3 reads CASSEALQGIGYTF. CDR3 DNA sequence: TGTGCCAGCAGTGAAGCGCTTCAGGGAATTGGCTACACCTTC.

In nucleotides, the CDR3 is TGTGCCAGCAGTACATGGGACACTGAAGCTTTCTTT. Translation gives CASSTWDTEAFF. The rearrangement uses TRBV7-9 and TRBJ1-1; D gene unclear. Trimming took 6 bases from V and 3 from J, leaving 8 bases between them. Per germline, CDR1 SEHNR and CDR2 FQNEAQ (reference sequence). The CDR3 is made up of 12 amino acids. The full variable domain, in which reference TRBV7-9 and TRBJ1-1 provide the parts outside the CDR3, is DTGVSQNPRHKITKRGQNVTFRCDPISEHNRLYWYRQTLGQGPEFLTYFQNEAQLEKSRLLSDRFSAERPKGSFSTLEIQRTEQGDSAMYLCASSTWDTEAFFGQGTRLTVV.

The gene calls are TRBV15 and TRBJ2-3; 12 bases agree with TRBD2. CDR3 length: 15 residues. The V and J ends lost 5 bases and 5 bases, in that order; junction bases with no gene match: 5. The germline V gene has CDR1 LNHNV and CDR2 YYDKDF (reference sequence). For the CDR3, the DNA is TGTGCCACCAGCTCGGCGGGACTAGCGGGAGATACGCAGTATTTT. Encoded protein: CATSSAGLAGDTQYF.

CDR3 DNA: TGCGCCAGCAGTCAATCGTCGTCAGCCACTGAAGCTTTCTTT. Its protein is CASSQSSSATEAFF. The chain has TRBV23-1 and TRBJ1-1; no clear D. TRBV23-1 is sorted into the ORF group, with uncertain function. V was shortened by 0 bases and J by 4 bases, with 9 bases between the two germline ends. The length of the CDR3 is 14 residues.

This clone was observed a handful of times. The chain combines TRBV10-3 with TRBJ2-5; D perhaps matches TRBD2 (7 bases). The V and J ends lost 3 bases and 4 bases respectively, with 21 bases between them. Germline CDR1 ENHRY, CDR2 SYGVKD. This CDR3 has 17 amino acids. The CDR3 region is CAISDSSGGRGLETQYF. The DNA for the CDR3 is TGTGCCATCAGTGACTCCTCCGGGGGGAGGGGGTTAGAGACCCAGTACTTC.

The rearrangement uses TRBV7-9 and TRBJ1-2; 9 bases fit TRBD1. This CDR3 is 14 amino acids long. CDR1 and CDR2 from the germline V gene are SEHNR and FQNEAQ (reference sequence). V trimming: 7 bases; J trimming: 5 bases; junction bases outside the gene matches: 8. The CDR3 DNA reads TGTGCCAGCACCGTACAGGGGGCCATTTATGGCTACACCTTC. Its translation: CASTVQGAIYGYTF.

The chain is built from TRBV7-3 and TRBJ2-7; D is ambiguous. The germline V gene encodes CDR1 SGHTA and CDR2 FQGTGA. V gave up 2 bases and J gave up 1 base, with 12 bases separating them. There are 15 residues in the CDR3. For the CDR3, the DNA is TGTGCCAGCAGCTTAGAGGCTGTTTCTTCCTACGAGCAGTACTTC. Its translation is CASSLEAVSSYEQYF.

The chain combines TRBV4-1 with TRBJ1-1, with 8 bases fitting TRBD1. The CDR3 totals 14 residues. With 4 bases clipped from V and 5 bases from J, the junction kept 6 bases outside the gene matches. Germline V lookup: CDR1 MGHRA, CDR2 YSYEKL. CDR3 protein: CASSPDRGLTEAFF. The DNA of the CDR3 is TGCGCCAGCAGCCCAGACAGGGGATTGACTGAAGCTTTCTTT.

The gene calls are TRBV6-1 and TRBJ2-7; TRBD1 matches 8 bases. J gave up 3 bases and V 4 bases, and 5 bases lay outside the gene matches. Germline V gene data show CDR1 as MNHNS and CDR2 as SASEGT. This CDR3 contains 14 residues. CDR3 nucleotides: TGTGCCAGCAGTGGCCGGGACAGGATCTACGAGCAGTACTTC. Encoded protein: CASSGRDRIYEQYF.

The chain joins TRBV11-2 to TRBJ1-2; TRBD1 is a possible D gene (6 bases). V was shortened by 4 bases and J by 5 bases, with 17 bases between the two germline ends. Per germline, CDR1 SGHAT and CDR2 FQNNGV. The CDR3 runs 15 residues. CDR3: CASSWGGREGYGYTF. CDR3 bases: TGTGCCAGCAGCTGGGGGGGCAGGGAGGGGTATGGCTACACCTTC.

This chain connects TRBV7-9 to TRBJ1-1; TRBD1 might be the D (5 bases). CDR3 length: 16 amino acids. The V gene's germline CDR1 is SEHNR and CDR2 FQNEAQ (reference sequence). Trimming pared 5 bases from V and 1 base from J, leaving 17 bases between. CDR3: CASSPRSGFKNTEAFF. For the CDR3, the DNA is TGTGCCAGCAGCCCCCGCTCAGGGTTCAAGAACACTGAAGCTTTCTTT.

J is TRBJ1-5 and V is TRBV4-2; the D is unclear. This CDR3 contains 16 residues. V gave up 8 bases and J gave up 1 base, with 18 bases separating them. Per the germline V gene, CDR1 is LGHNA and CDR2 is YNFKEQ. This chain's CDR3 is CASRRLMRVSNQPQHF. The CDR3 coding sequence is TGTGCCAGCCGACGGTTGATGAGGGTAAGCAATCAGCCCCAGCATTTT.

The chain combines TRBV5-5 with TRBJ2-7; D is undetermined. Trimming removed 7 bases from V and 3 bases from J, with 20 bases in between. Per the germline V gene, CDR1 is SGHKS and CDR2 is YYEKEE (reference sequence). The CDR3 length is 15 residues. The DNA of the CDR3 is TGTGCCAGCTCCCCGACCAGCGACCCCCACTACGAGCAGTACTTC. It is translated as CASSPTSDPHYEQYF. The whole variable domain, filled in from reference TRBV5-5 and TRBJ2-7, reads DAGVTQSPTHLIKTRGQQVTLRCSPISGHKSVSWYQQVLGQGPQFIFQYYEKEERGRGNFPDRFSARQFPNYSSELNVNALLLGDSALYLCASSPTSDPHYEQYFGPGTRLTVT.

Only one count was recorded for this clone. The J gene is TRBJ1-1, the V gene TRBV6-1, with 8 positions matching TRBD1. The CDR3 has 15 amino acids. CDR1 is MNHNS, CDR2 SASEGT, per germline. With 5 bases clipped from V and 1 base from J, the junction kept 6 bases outside the gene matches. The DNA for the CDR3 is TGTGCCAGCAGTTTCCGGACAGGGCGGAACACTGAAGCTTTCTTT. Its translation is CASSFRTGRNTEAFF.

This rearrangement joins TRBV7-2 to TRBJ2-1; 14 nucleotides align to TRBD2. Germline assignment: CDR1 SGHTA and CDR2 FQGNSA. Trimming took 3 bases from V and 8 from J; bases not matched to a gene: 3. The CDR3 has 15 residues. CDR3 DNA: TGTGCCAGCAGCTTCGGGACTAGCGGGGGCCATGAGCAGTTCTTC. This sequence encodes CASSFGTSGGHEQFF.

This chain connects TRBV5-1 to TRBJ2-3; 10 nucleotides match TRBD2. This CDR3 is built from 15 residues. Trimming at V came to 5 bases and at J to 2 bases, leaving 5 bases not matched to a gene. Germline assignment: CDR1 SGHRS and CDR2 YFSETQ. The CDR3 sequence: CASSPGLANTDTQYF. The CDR3 DNA is TGCGCCAGCAGTCCGGGACTAGCGAACACAGATACGCAGTATTTT.

The chain employs TRBV6-1 and TRBJ2-7; possible D gene TRBD2, 5 bases. V was trimmed by 6 bases and J by 5 bases, leaving 17 bases between them. The CDR3 is 14 amino acids. Looked up from germline, CDR1 is MNHNS and CDR2 is SASEGT. For the CDR3, the DNA is TGTGCCAGCAGGTTCGGGAATAATGGGGACGAGCAGTACTTC. The encoded protein is CASRFGNNGDEQYF.